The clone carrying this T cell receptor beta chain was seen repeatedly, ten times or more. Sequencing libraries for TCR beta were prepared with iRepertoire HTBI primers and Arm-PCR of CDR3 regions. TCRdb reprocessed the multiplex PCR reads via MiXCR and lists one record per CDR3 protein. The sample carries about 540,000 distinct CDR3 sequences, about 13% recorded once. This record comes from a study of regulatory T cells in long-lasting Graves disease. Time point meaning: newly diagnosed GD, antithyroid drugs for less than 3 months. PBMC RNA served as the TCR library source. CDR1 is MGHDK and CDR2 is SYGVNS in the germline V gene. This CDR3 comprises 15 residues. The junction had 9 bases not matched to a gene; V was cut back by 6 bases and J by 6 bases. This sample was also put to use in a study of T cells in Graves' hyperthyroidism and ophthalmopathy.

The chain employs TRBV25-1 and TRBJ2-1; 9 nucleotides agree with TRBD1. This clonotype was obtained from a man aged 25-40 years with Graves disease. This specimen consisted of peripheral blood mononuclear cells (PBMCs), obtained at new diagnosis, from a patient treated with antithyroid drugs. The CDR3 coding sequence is TGTGCCAGCAGCCTACCGGGACAGGGACGCAATGAGCAGTTCTTC. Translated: CASSLPGQGRNEQFF.